The 16 T cell receptor beta chains below all came from one sample that was sequenced in a study of monozygotic twins with inflammatory bowel disease. TCRdb re-called the 5' RACE reads; one entry per CDR3 protein, DNA not given. This table lists about 350,000 distinct CDR3 sequences. Sequenced material: blood. All receptors come from a human donor with ulcerative colitis or Crohn's disease, or a healthy co-twin of an affected twin (not recorded which).

The rearrangement uses TRBV6-1 and TRBJ2-7; TCRdb proposes TRBD2, but this gene call is untestable without DNA. CDR1 and CDR2 (germline): MNHNS, SASEGT. The CDR3 runs 16 residues. The CDR3 protein is CASSEDEAGPYYEQYF.

This chain connects TRBV5-1 to TRBJ2-1; TCRdb's D call of TRBD1 is untestable without DNA. Germline V gene lookup returns CDR1 SGHRS and CDR2 YFSETQ. This CDR3 has 16 amino acids. The CDR3: CASSSRGQASYNEQFF.

The CDR3: CASSFKKYGTTDTQYF. V and J are TRBV7-9 and TRBJ2-3. The length of the CDR3 is 16 residues. Per germline, CDR1 SEHNR and CDR2 FQNEAQ (reference sequence). Looking up the rest from reference TRBV7-9 and TRBJ2-3 gives the full variable domain: DTGVSQNPRHKITKRGQNVTFRCDPISEHNRLYWYRQTLGQGPEFLTYFQNEAQLEKSRLLSDRFSAERPKGSFSTLEIQRTEQGDSAMYLCASSFKKYGTTDTQYFGPGTRLTVL.

The chain joins TRBV7-2 to TRBJ1-6. This CDR3 contains 16 residues. Germline V CDR1 and CDR2: SGHTA, FQGNSA. The CDR3 here is CASSFDPSSYNSPLHF.

This chain uses TRBV5-6 with TRBJ2-7. This CDR3 is built from 16 residues. The germline V gene has CDR1 SGHDT and CDR2 YYEEEE. CDR3 protein: CASSPLGTMSSYEQYF.

This chain connects TRBV29-1 to TRBJ2-5; the TCRdb D gene call, TRBD1, has no DNA to confirm it. CDR1 and CDR2 (germline): SQVTM, ANQGSEA. There are 15 residues in the CDR3. The CDR3 sequence: CSVDGAGGLYETQYF. Variable domain in full (rest from reference TRBV29-1 and TRBJ2-5): SAVISQKPSRDICQRGTSLTIQCQVDSQVTMMFWYRQQPGQSLTLIATANQGSEATYESGFVIDKFPISRPNLTFSTLTVSNMSPEDSSIYLCSVDGAGGLYETQYFGPGTRLLVL.

The V call is TRBV5-1, the J call TRBJ2-3; TCRdb designates TRBD1, a call that cannot be tested without DNA. The CDR3 is 16 residues long. Germline-derived CDR1 and CDR2 are SGHRS and YFSETQ. The CDR3 is CASSLGEAGGTDTQYF.

This chain connects TRBV29-1 to TRBJ2-7; the D gene TCRdb calls, TRBD1, cannot be checked with no DNA. Germline CDR1 SQVTM, CDR2 ANQGSEA. The CDR3 contains 13 residues. The CDR3 here is CSVGTGPVYEQYF.

The rearrangement joins TRBV3-1 to TRBJ1-2; TCRdb outputs TRBD1, but without DNA this stays unchecked. Germline CDR1 reads LGHDT; CDR2 reads YNNKEL (reference sequence). This CDR3 is 13 amino acids long. The CDR3 here is CASSRRTGNGYTF.

The V and J genes are TRBV5-1 and TRBJ2-1; TCRdb's D gene call, TRBD2, goes unchecked for lack of DNA. CDR1 is SGHRS, CDR2 YFSETQ, per germline. The CDR3 totals 15 residues. The CDR3 region is CASSLLATGNNEQFF. The full variable domain, rest sourced from reference TRBV5-1 and TRBJ2-1, is KAGVTQTPRYLIKTRGQQVTLSCSPISGHRSVSWYQQTPGQGLQFLFEYFSETQRNKGNFPGRFSGRQFSNSRSEMNVSTLELGDSALYLCASSLLATGNNEQFFGPGTRLTVL.

The rearrangement joins TRBV27 to TRBJ1-2. The germline gives CDR1 MNHEY, CDR2 SMNVEV (reference sequence). CDR3 length: 14 amino acids. The CDR3 reads CASSKLGDAYGFTF.

V gene TRBV5-6 combines with J gene TRBJ1-2. CDR1 SGHDT and CDR2 YYEEEE come from the germline V gene. The CDR3 spans 14 residues. The CDR3 is CASSYGPYNYGYTF.

The chain is built from TRBV19 and TRBJ2-1; checking the TCRdb D call of TRBD1 is not possible without DNA. Germline V gene sequence: CDR1 LNHDA, CDR2 SQIVND (reference sequence). The CDR3 is made up of 16 amino acids. CDR3: CAAKRGQGASYNEQFF.

The chain has TRBV4-1 and TRBJ2-7; absent DNA, TCRdb's TRBD1 call cannot be checked. Germline V gene data show CDR1 as MGHRA and CDR2 as YSYEKL. This CDR3 spans 15 amino acids. The CDR3 loop reads CASSQGYRGKYEQYF.

The V gene is TRBV27, the J gene TRBJ1-1. This CDR3 has 14 amino acids. The germline V gene has CDR1 MNHEY and CDR2 SMNVEV (reference sequence). CDR3 sequence: CASASAGGAGDAFF.

The chain uses TRBV14 and TRBJ2-7. Germline loops: CDR1 SGHDN, CDR2 FVKESK. This CDR3 has 12 residues. CDR3 in amino acids: CASSQEHGGQYF.